This passage covers 16 T cell receptor beta chains from one sample sequenced in a study of cytomegalovirus exposure and HLA in healthy donors. Researchers ran the PCR with 60 Vbeta and 13 Jbeta primers. Assay: immunoSEQ multiplex PCR; the TCRdb copy retains only in-frame clones and omits some. The table records around 120,000 clones, around 77% of them present only once. The specimen sequenced was PBMCs. These receptors were collected from a human donor in good health.

The chain combines TRBV2 with TRBJ2-7; 9 bases map to TRBD2. Germline V gene data show CDR1 as SNHLY and CDR2 as FYNNEI. V lost 6 bases to trimming and J lost 4 bases; unmatched junction nucleotides: 13. This CDR3 comprises 16 residues. CDR3 nucleotide sequence: TGTGCCAGCAGCCGAGGGGGGAGCGGGAGGAGATACGAGCAGTACTTC. Translation gives CASSRGGSGRRYEQYF.

The chain recombines TRBV18 with TRBJ1-1, with a weak D call TRBD1 (6 bases). Trimming removed 6 bases at V and 4 bases at J, with 21 bases between. In germline, CDR1 is KGHSH, CDR2 LQKENI. The CDR3 covers 16 residues. CDR3 bases: TGTGCCAGCTCCCTTCCCGCAGGGGCGGGTGTCACTGAAGCTTTCTTT. Its translation: CASSLPAGAGVTEAFF.

The chain carries TRBV16 and TRBJ2-7; D is unresolved. In germline, CDR1 is KGHSY, CDR2 FQNENV. V gave up 0 bases and J gave up 3 bases, with 9 bases separating them. The CDR3 contains 14 residues. The CDR3 DNA follows: TGTGCCAGCAGCCAATCGTACCAGAACTACGAGCAGTACTTC. Protein sequence: CASSQSYQNYEQYF. The variable domain in full, with the rest retrieved from reference TRBV16 and TRBJ2-7, is GEEVAQTPKHLVRGEGQKAKLYCAPIKGHSYVFWYQQVLKNEFKFLISFQNENVFDETGMPKERFSAKCLPNSPCSLEIQATKLEDSAVYFCASSQSYQNYEQYFGPGTRLTVT.

The rearrangement joins TRBV30 to TRBJ2-1; TRBD2 is a possible D gene (6 bases). This CDR3 is built from 14 residues. Germline loops: CDR1 GTSNPN, CDR2 SVGIG (reference sequence). With 4 bases removed from V and 4 bases from J, the gap between germline ends came to 14 bases. DNA of the CDR3: TGTGCCTGGATAGATAGCGGTGTTTACAATGAGCAGTTCTTC. This sequence encodes CAWIDSGVYNEQFF.

The chain uses TRBV27 and TRBJ2-3; 11 nucleotides align to TRBD2. The CDR3 is 18 residues long. Germline values: CDR1 MNHEY, CDR2 SMNVEV (reference sequence). Germline trimming cut 3 bases from V and 3 bases from J; bases unmatched to any gene: 11. The CDR3 spells CASSFKTSGTRGTDTQYF. The CDR3 bases are TGTGCCAGCAGTTTTAAGACTAGCGGGACACGGGGAACAGATACGCAGTATTTT.

The chain uses TRBV11-2 and TRBJ1-4, with TRBD1 matching over 9 bases. CDR1 is SGHAT, CDR2 FQNNGV, per germline. This CDR3 is built from 15 residues. J gave up 3 bases and V 4 bases, and 3 bases lay outside the gene matches. The CDR3 sequence is CASSSGTGPNEKLFF. In DNA, the CDR3 is TGTGCCAGCAGCTCGGGGACAGGGCCTAATGAAAAACTGTTTTTT.

This clone turned up a few times. The chain couples TRBV2 to TRBJ2-7; tentative D call: TRBD1 (6 bases). The CDR3 is 16 amino acids. V lost 6 bases and J 0 bases, leaving 18 bases between the germline ends. CDR1 is SNHLY and CDR2 is FYNNEI in the germline V gene. The CDR3 coding sequence is TGTGCCAGCAGGAGATCTCAGGGGCGAAGCTCCTACGAGCAGTACTTC. Encoded protein: CASRRSQGRSSYEQYF.

The gene calls are TRBV28 and TRBJ1-3; D may be TRBD1 (5 bases). Trimming took 1 base from V and 0 from J, leaving 16 bases between them. This CDR3 contains 18 residues. Germline CDR1 is MDHEN and CDR2 is SYDVKM. The CDR3 DNA sequence: TGTGCCAGCAGTTTATTGGGCGGGGGAAAGGGCTCTGGAAACACCATATATTTT. Protein product: CASSLLGGGKGSGNTIYF.

The rearrangement uses TRBV27 and TRBJ1-1; D ambiguous. V was cut by 5 bases and J by 1 base, with 14 bases left in between. The CDR3 has 15 amino acids. Per germline, CDR1 MNHEY and CDR2 SMNVEV (reference sequence). DNA for the CDR3: TGTGCCAGCAGTCTCCGCGAATTTCCGAACACTGAAGCTTTCTTT. This encodes CASSLREFPNTEAFF.

The rearrangement uses TRBV6-5 and TRBJ2-5, with 8 bases that match TRBD2. Germline CDR1 and CDR2: MNHEY and SVGAGI. This CDR3 is built from 15 residues. The V gene end was trimmed by 2 bases and the J gene end by 2 bases; junction bases not matched to a gene: 4. The CDR3 region has the DNA TGTGCCAGCAGTTACACAGCGGGAGCACAAGAGACCCAGTACTTC. This codes for CASSYTAGAQETQYF.

With respect to this clone: An end of the junction does not agree with germline; a read error may underlie this. This rearrangement joins TRBV11-2 to TRBJ2-4, with D possibly TRBD2 on 6 matching bases. The CDR3 runs 14 residues. Looked up from germline, CDR1 is SGHAT and CDR2 is FQNNGV. This CDR3 reads CASSPYGGGNSQYF. In nucleotides, the CDR3 is TGTGCCAGCAGCCCCTACGGAGGCGGGAACAGTCAGTACTTC.

This clone was recorded only once. J is TRBJ2-1 and V is TRBV14; perhaps TRBD1 as D (6 bases). Trimming removed 4 bases from V and 4 bases from J, with 20 bases in between. The germline V gene encodes CDR1 SGHDN and CDR2 FVKESK. CDR3 size: 17 residues. CDR3 in amino acids: CASSPPRGQPKYNEQFF. The CDR3 region has the DNA TGTGCCAGCAGCCCGCCCCGTGGACAGCCGAAATACAATGAGCAGTTCTTC.

CDR3 sequence: CASSTRGTAKPQHF. In DNA, the CDR3 is TGTGCCAGCAGTACCCGCGGGACCGCCAAACCCCAGCATTTT. V is TRBV28 and J is TRBJ1-5, with a weak D call TRBD1 (5 bases). With 5 bases removed from V and 10 bases from J, the gap between germline ends came to 18 bases. The CDR3 spans 14 residues. Germline-derived CDR1 and CDR2 are MDHEN and SYDVKM.

This sequence joins TRBV19 and TRBJ2-7; the match to TRBD2 covers 8 bases. The CDR3 spans 16 residues. In germline, CDR1 is LNHDA, CDR2 SQIVND (reference sequence). V lost 3 bases to trimming and J lost 4 bases; unmatched junction nucleotides: 11. This chain's CDR3 is CASSILAREGSYEQYF. The DNA of the CDR3 is TGTGCCAGTAGTATTCTGGCCCGGGAGGGATCGTACGAGCAGTACTTC.

The table lists this clone with a few counts. V gene TRBV5-1 combines with J gene TRBJ2-7; 9 positions match TRBD1. Germline CDR1 and CDR2: SGHRS and YFSETQ. Trimming at V came to 2 bases and at J to 5 bases, leaving 5 bases not matched to a gene. This CDR3 has 14 residues. The CDR3, as DNA: TGCGCCAGCAGCTTAAGCGGGGACAGGGACGAGCAGTACTTC. Translation gives CASSLSGDRDEQYF. The full variable domain, completed using reference TRBV5-1 and TRBJ2-7, is KAGVTQTPRYLIKTRGQQVTLSCSPISGHRSVSWYQQTPGQGLQFLFEYFSETQRNKGNFPGRFSGRQFSNSRSEMNVSTLELGDSALYLCASSLSGDRDEQYFGPGTRLTVT.

The V and J genes are TRBV9 and TRBJ2-4; 8 bases line up with TRBD1. CDR1 is SGDLS and CDR2 is YYNGEE in the germline V gene. CDR3 length equals 14 residues. Trimming removed 1 base from V and 6 bases from J; junction bases left unmatched: 3. DNA for the CDR3: TGTGCCAGCAGCGTAACAGGGACAGGAAACATTCAGTACTTC. As protein: CASSVTGTGNIQYF.